The source of this TCR beta chain is a study of blood T cell repertoires in COVID-19. Across the whole study: From the United States, Italy and Spain came samples of acute and convalescent COVID-19. PBMCs, B-cell-depleted T cells, or T cells were the source of the cDNA or gDNA that made up the material.

Authors' processing steps: Amplification of reference gene primers provided the estimated nucleated cell counts. TCRdb's table, derived via immunoSEQ multiplex PCR, lists solely in-frame clones and lacks some. V and J calls and clone size follow that table, whereas D and trimming were derived from the DNA. The sample shows some 130,000 clones, around 89% of them seen only once. Germline loops: CDR1 MGHRA, CDR2 YSYEKL. J lost 6 bases, V lost 0 bases, and 4 bases had no gene match. The length of the CDR3 is 14 residues. This chain connects TRBV4-1 to TRBJ1-2, with 7 positions matching TRBD1. Sequencing was carried out using peripheral blood. The sequence came from a man aged 60 to 69 with active or convalescent COVID-19. CDR3 residues: CASSQEGTDHGYTF. The DNA of the CDR3 is TGCGCCAGCAGCCAAGAGGGGACAGACCATGGCTACACCTTC.